These 13 T cell receptor beta chains originate from one sample sequenced in a study of T cell clonality in common variable immunodeficiency. Assay used: immunoSEQ multiplex PCR; TCRdb lists only in-frame clones, some missing. This sample shows about 39,000 clones and no singletons; over 1.2% rests with the ten largest. Sequenced: peripheral blood mononuclear cells. The receptors were gathered from a person aged 18-69 years in good health.

This clone appeared many times. The read stops 3 residues short of the end of the CDR3; the missing end is completed from the germline J gene. The J gene is TRBJ2-3, the V gene TRBV10-3, with TRBD2 matching 8 bases. This CDR3 comprises 14 residues. The V gene's germline CDR1 is ENHRY and CDR2 SYGVKD. Trimming at V came to 7 bases and at J to 3 bases, leaving 6 bases not matched to a gene. The DNA read from the CDR3 is TGTGCCATCAATTCCGGGACTAGAACAGATACG. It encodes CAINSGTRTDT. The full-length CDR3 reads as CAINSGTRTDTQYF.

This clone has a count of ten or more. The read ends 3 residues early relative to the CDR3; the germline J gene fills the gap. This rearrangement joins TRBV20-1 to TRBJ2-3; D call uncertain. V lost 5 bases, J lost 5 bases, and 14 bases lay in between. Germline values: CDR1 DFQATT, CDR2 SNEGSKA (reference sequence). This CDR3 has 13 amino acids. The CDR3 bases that were read are TGCAGTGCTCCAACTTTCGCCCAAGATACG. Protein sequence: CSAPTFAQDT. Given in full, the CDR3 is CSAPTFAQDTQYF.

This clone was detected only a few times. The observed sequence ends 3 residues before the CDR3 terminus, with the missing tail filled in from the germline J gene. The rearrangement joins TRBV19 to TRBJ1-2; possibly TRBD1 for D (5 bases). The CDR3 runs to 15 residues. Germline CDR1 is LNHDA and CDR2 is SQIVND (reference sequence). The chain's CDR3 is CASSISGRGLNDYTF. The sequenced part of the CDR3 DNA is TGTGCCAGTAGTATCAGCGGGAGGGGTCTCAATGAC. Variable domain in full (rest from reference TRBV19 and TRBJ1-2): DGGITQSPKYLFRKEGQNVTLSCEQNLNHDAMYWYRQDPGQGLRLIYYSQIVNDFQKGDIAEGYSVSREKKESFPLTVTSAQKNPTAFYLCASSISGRGLNDYTFGSGTRLTVV.

This clone showed up many times. From the germline J gene comes the end of the CDR3, since the read stops 3 residues before it. The chain combines TRBV19 with TRBJ2-3, with D possibly TRBD1 on 5 matching bases. V gave up 4 bases and J gave up 2 bases, with 13 bases separating them. The germline V gene encodes CDR1 LNHDA and CDR2 SQIVND (reference sequence). This CDR3 comprises 15 residues. The covered CDR3 bases are TGTGCCAGTAGTACGCTAGACAGATACACAGATACG. This translates into CASSTLDRYTDT. The entire CDR3 protein reads CASSTLDRYTDTQYF. Together with reference TRBV19 and TRBJ2-3, the CDR3 gives the full variable domain: DGGITQSPKYLFRKEGQNVTLSCEQNLNHDAMYWYRQDPGQGLRLIYYSQIVNDFQKGDIAEGYSVSREKKESFPLTVTSAQKNPTAFYLCASSTLDRYTDTQYFGPGTRLTVL.

This clone was observed many times. Read coverage stops 3 residues before the CDR3 terminus; the germline J gene supplies the remainder. The chain uses TRBV5-1 and TRBJ1-2; D not resolved. The CDR3 loop spans 13 amino acids. The germline V gene has CDR1 SGHRS and CDR2 YFSETQ. V was pared by 0 bases and J by 2 bases, with 5 bases between. The CDR3 sequence: CASSLDGNYGYTF. The sequenced CDR3 bases are TGCGCCAGCAGCTTGGACGGGAACTATGGC.

This clone was observed many times. From the germline J gene comes the end of the CDR3, since the read stops 3 residues before it. The chain employs TRBV20-1 and TRBJ2-7; D is unclear. Trimming pared 3 bases from V and 6 bases from J, leaving 6 bases between. This CDR3 contains 10 residues. CDR1 DFQATT and CDR2 SNEGSKA come from the germline V gene (reference sequence). CDR3 residues: CSASSVEQYF. The DNA read from the CDR3 is TGCAGTGCTAGTTCGGTCGAG.

This clone was seen more than once but under ten times. Read data end 3 residues before the CDR3 end; the end is taken from the germline J gene. V gene TRBV11-1 combines with J gene TRBJ1-2; no definite D call. The CDR3 is 13 residues long. The germline gives CDR1 SGHAT, CDR2 FQDESV (reference sequence). CDR3 protein: CASSLSSRDTYTF. The DNA read from the CDR3 is TGTGCCAGCAGCCTCTCTAGTAGAGATACC.

This clone was seen at least ten times. The read comes to an end 3 residues before the CDR3 does, leaving the germline J gene to fill in the end. J is TRBJ2-3 and V is TRBV5-1; TRBD2 matches at 14 bases. Germline CDR1 and CDR2: SGHRS and YFSETQ. J lost 6 bases, V lost 3 bases, and 12 bases had no gene match. The length of the CDR3 is 18 residues. The sequenced part of the CDR3 DNA is TGCGCCAGCAGCTCCGGGACTAGCGGGAGAGGGGGCGCGGATACG. Its protein product is CASSSGTSGRGGADT. The complete CDR3 protein is CASSSGTSGRGGADTQYF.

In its sample, this clone was seen a few times. The observed sequence ends 3 residues before the CDR3 terminus, with the missing tail filled in from the germline J gene. The rearrangement links TRBV11-3 to TRBJ2-5; 7 bases align to TRBD2. The V and J ends lost 4 bases and 4 bases, in that order; junction bases with no gene match: 3. CDR3 size: 13 residues. CDR1 and CDR2 (germline): SGHNT, YENEEA. The CDR3 reads CASSSGLGETQYF. The part of the CDR3 DNA that was read is TGTGCCAGCAGCTCAGGACTAGGAGAGACC.

In its sample, this clone was seen many times. The read finishes 3 residues shy of the CDR3 end, and the germline J gene is used to complete it. The gene calls are TRBV29-1 and TRBJ2-7; 10 bases fit TRBD2. This CDR3 is 15 amino acids long. V lost 5 bases to trimming and J lost 0 bases; unmatched junction nucleotides: 7. Germline lookup yields CDR1 SQVTM and CDR2 ANQGSEA. CDR3 protein: CSVTGSGRSSYEQYF. The part of the CDR3 DNA that was read is TGCAGCGTTACCGGTAGCGGGAGGAGCTCCTACGAG.

This clone came up many times. CDR3 DNA, as far as it was read: TGTGCCAGCAGCGGACTGCCCAATCAGCCC. As protein: CASSGLPNQP. The entire CDR3 is CASSGLPNQPQHF. The rearrangement uses TRBV5-6 and TRBJ1-5, with D uncertain. Read sequence stops 3 residues before the CDR3 end, and the germline J gene provides the missing end. CDR3 length: 13 amino acids. V was pared by 4 bases and J by 3 bases, with 8 bases between. In germline, CDR1 is SGHDT, CDR2 YYEEEE.

This clone was detected many times. The DNA ends 3 residues before the CDR3 does, and the rest of the CDR3 is filled in from the germline J gene. The chain is built from TRBV20-1 and TRBJ2-7, with D possibly TRBD1 on 6 matching bases. Germline CDR1 and CDR2: DFQATT and SNEGSKA (reference sequence). This CDR3 is 15 amino acids long. V was cut by 2 bases and J by 3 bases, with 17 bases left in between. Partial CDR3 DNA: TGCAGTGCTAGAAATCCTCTGGGGGCGAACTACGAG. It yields the protein CSARNPLGANYE. The entire CDR3 sequence reads CSARNPLGANYEQYF.

This clone occurred many times. The read is 3 residues too short to cover the CDR3 end, so that end is filled in from the germline J gene. The chain joins TRBV7-2 to TRBJ2-7; TRBD2 might be the D (6 bases). The V end was cut by 0 bases, the J end by 3 bases, with 6 bases between. CDR1 is SGHTA and CDR2 is FQGNSA in the germline V gene. CDR3 length: 13 residues. CDR3 loop: CASSLADYYEQYF. The CDR3 bases that were read are TGTGCCAGCAGCTTAGCGGACTACTACGAG.